Sequencing of this T cell receptor (beta chain) was carried out in a study of blood T cells in healthy people across ages (dated by TCRdb to between 2015 and 2016). In the study overall: Template switching captured roughly one uniquely barcoded TCR beta cDNA molecule per two T cells in model experiments. To avoid experimental bias, donors of different ages were randomly spread across the sequencing lanes. To track age-related changes in TCR beta repertoire diversity, the study relied on deep sequencing normalized with unique cDNA molecular identifiers. The donors were divided into four age groups: young (average around 15 years), middle-aged (approximately 42), aged (roughly 66) and long-lived (around 87). For two donors (one aged 18 to 30 and one aged 80 or older), the study analyzed two additional independent replicas of 1 million unique cDNA reads from the same blood draw.

The CDR3, from cysteine to phenylalanine, totals 11 residues. Of the read, only the CDR3 DNA is kept; its 33 bases are in frame from base 1. Deletion took 7 bases off V and 7 bases off J, with a span of 10 bases between the germline ends. Libraries were prepared through 5' RACE. TCRdb names Illumina HiSeq 2500 as the instrument used. A second PCR of about 6 to 11 cycles was run with a J-beta primer mix and a sample-barcoded 5' primer. A unique molecular identifier was introduced onto each TCR beta cDNA molecule by a template-switch 5' adaptor carrying 12 random nucleotides. Each sample yielded at least 2.5 million CDR3-containing paired-end reads. All of the RNA was converted into first-strand cDNA using the Mint cDNA synthesis kit, with a TRBC-specific oligonucleotide serving as the primer. Following uracil-DNA glycosylase treatment, all cDNA underwent a first 18-cycle PCR with the universal primers M1SS and BC2_uni_R. Per the source publication's procedure: For normalization, 1 million high-quality reads, each with a distinct molecular identifier, were randomly selected from each sample. Instead of being binned into consensus sequences, reads that shared molecular identifiers were thrown out. MiTCR, set to a Q25 quality threshold and the strictest error-elimination algorithm, was used for CDR3 identification, clonotype clustering and error correction. Lower-bound total TCR beta diversity was estimated with a nonparametric unseen species model using Euler transformation. The public sequencing data were trimmed at Q25 with fastp and processed into clonotypes with MiXCR by TCRdb, which kept only in-frame beta chains. Each CDR3 protein appears once, grouped with its most common genes and DNA. Clone size and V and J calls follow TCRdb, not the original study. The sample table holds about 620,000 distinct CDR3 sequences, of which roughly half were seen once. The top ten constitute about 14% of the sample.

Donors were roughly 40 systemically healthy Caucasian individuals from Russia aged roughly 6 to 90 years. Each donor gave about 9.2 milliliters of peripheral blood, drawn into EDTA-treated Vacutainer tubes. Ficoll-Paque density-gradient centrifugation was used to isolate PBMCs, with at least 7 million obtained per sample. Total RNA was extracted from PBMCs with Trizol reagent, with at least 5 micrograms obtained per sample. Naive CD45RAhigh/CD27high T cell percentages were measured by flow cytometry on a PBMC aliquot from every donor. In the case of this clonotype: The antigen this receptor binds is unknown. No clone much larger than this one lies a single base away; base qualities are absent.

Findings and caveats that apply to the study as a whole: Conclusive comparison of naive and antigen-experienced compartments was prevented by the profiling of bulk unsorted PBMCs. Observed TCR beta diversity per million T cells fell roughly linearly with age, and a significant reduction was already apparent by age roughly 40. The long-lived group showed more naive CD4+ T cells, fewer expanded clones and increased TCR diversity than the aged group, suggesting age selection. Estimates of total diversity from one million sequenced T cells were regarded as lower bounds and underestimates. There was a strong correlation between observed TCR beta diversity and the percentage of naive T cells measured by flow cytometry. The CMV infection status of donors was not known, potentially confounding age-related changes in expanded clonotypes.

The receptor was isolated from an elderly woman in good health. The sample taken for sequencing was blood. Rearrangement joined TRBV12-3 or TRBV12-4 to TRBJ2-5; D gene: possibly TRBD2, on 5 matching bases. The DNA reads TGTGCCAGCACGAGGGAAGGGACCCAGTACTTC. It specifies CASTREGTQYF.